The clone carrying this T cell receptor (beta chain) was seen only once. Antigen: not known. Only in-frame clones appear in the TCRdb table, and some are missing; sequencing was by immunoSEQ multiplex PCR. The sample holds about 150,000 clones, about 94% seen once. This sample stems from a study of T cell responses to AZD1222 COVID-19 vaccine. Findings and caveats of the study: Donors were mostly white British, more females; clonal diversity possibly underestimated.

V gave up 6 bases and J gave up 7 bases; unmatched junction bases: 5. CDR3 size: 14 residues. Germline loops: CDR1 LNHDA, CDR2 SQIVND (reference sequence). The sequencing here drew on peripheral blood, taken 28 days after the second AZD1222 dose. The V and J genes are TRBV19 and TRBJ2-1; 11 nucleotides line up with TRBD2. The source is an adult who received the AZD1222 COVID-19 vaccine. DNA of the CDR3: TGTGCCAGTAGCCTGACTAGCGGGAAGAATGAGCAGTTCTTC. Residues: CASSLTSGKNEQFF.